This record looks at one T cell receptor (beta chain) sequence and its context. This sample was taken from a study of blood T cell repertoires in COVID-19. Study-wide background: Acute-phase and convalescent COVID-19 samples originated in the United States, Italy and Spain. T cells, B-cell-depleted T cells, or PBMCs supplied cDNA or gDNA.

Authors' analysis steps: The authors estimated nucleated cell counts from reference gene primer amplification. Profiling relied on immunoSEQ multiplex PCR, and the TCRdb table lists in-frame clones only, not all of them. D and trimming were read from the DNA, whereas the V and J calls and clone size are those reported in that table. The sample consists of more than 45,000 clones, roughly 87% of them appearing once. Sequenced sample: peripheral blood. The source of this sequence is a human donor with active COVID-19. The donor label of this sample is uncertain.

CDR3 sequence: CASSQGTGDYGYTF. In nucleotides, the CDR3 is TGTGCCAGCAGCCAGGGGACAGGGGACTATGGCTACACCTTC. The chain links TRBV3-1 (or the pseudogene TRBV3-2) to TRBJ1-2; 10 positions agree with TRBD1. J was trimmed by 3 bases and V by 3 bases; bases with no gene match: 1. CDR3 length: 14 amino acids. CDR1 and CDR2 from the germline V gene are LGHDT and YNNKEL (reference sequence).